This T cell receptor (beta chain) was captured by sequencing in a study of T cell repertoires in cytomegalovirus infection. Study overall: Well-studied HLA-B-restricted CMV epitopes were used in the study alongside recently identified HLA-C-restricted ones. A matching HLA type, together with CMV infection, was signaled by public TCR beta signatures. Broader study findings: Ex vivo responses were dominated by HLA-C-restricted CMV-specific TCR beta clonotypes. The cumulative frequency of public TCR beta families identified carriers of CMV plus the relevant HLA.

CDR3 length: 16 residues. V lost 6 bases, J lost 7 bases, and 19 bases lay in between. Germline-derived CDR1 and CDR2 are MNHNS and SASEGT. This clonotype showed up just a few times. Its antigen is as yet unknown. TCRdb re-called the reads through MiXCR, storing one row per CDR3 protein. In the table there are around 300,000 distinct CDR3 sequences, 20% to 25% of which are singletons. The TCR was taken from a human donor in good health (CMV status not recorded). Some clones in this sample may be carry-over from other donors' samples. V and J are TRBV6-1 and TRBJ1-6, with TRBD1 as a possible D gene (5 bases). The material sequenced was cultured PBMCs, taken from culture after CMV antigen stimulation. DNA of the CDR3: TGTGCCAGCAGCTACTCTATAGGGGAAAGGAATTCACCCCTCCACTTT. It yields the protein CASSYSIGERNSPLHF.